The 13 T cell receptor beta chains presented below share a single source sample, sequenced in a study of patients and donors after allogeneic stem cell transplantation. One entry per CDR3 protein results from TCRdb running MiXCR on the RT-PCR reads. Of about a million distinct CDR3 sequences listed, roughly 18% are singletons. Sample: blood, either unsorted or a sorted T cell fraction (not recorded which). The receptors originated from a human donor who was either an allogeneic HSCT recipient or a stem cell or donor lymphocyte infusion donor (not recorded which). It is not recorded whose cells these are; they may come from a transplant donor.

J is TRBJ1-2 and V is TRBV29-1, with 9 bases aligning to TRBD1. J was trimmed by 1 base and V by 6 bases; bases with no gene match: 3. Per germline, CDR1 SQVTM and CDR2 ANQGSEA. This CDR3 has 13 residues. The chain's CDR3 is CSVGQGNNYGYTF. The DNA of the CDR3 is TGCAGCGTAGGACAGGGGAATAACTATGGCTACACCTTC.

In this sample, this clonotype turned up many times. V usage is TRBV7-9 and J usage is TRBJ1-1; D is undetermined. The CDR3 is 16 residues long. Looked up from germline, CDR1 is SEHNR and CDR2 is FQNEAQ (reference sequence). V dropped 1 base and J dropped 0 bases, with 12 bases sitting between them. CDR3 DNA sequence: TGTGCCAGCAGCTTAGACACCCGAATCATGAACACTGAAGCTTTCTTT. Translating gives CASSLDTRIMNTEAFF.

V gene TRBV20-1 combines with J gene TRBJ1-6, with D perhaps matching TRBD1 (5 bases). Trimming took off 1 base at V and 10 bases at J, with 17 bases between the two ends. The CDR3 runs 15 residues. Per the germline V gene, CDR1 is DFQATT and CDR2 is SNEGSKA (reference sequence). CDR3 sequence: CSARVLGAGRSPLHF. The CDR3 DNA sequence: TGCAGTGCTAGAGTCCTCGGGGCAGGGAGATCACCCCTCCACTTT.

This clonotype showed up many times. The rearrangement joins TRBV15 to TRBJ1-1; the D gene is possibly TRBD1 (6 bases). The CDR3 sequence is 14 residues long. Germline CDR1 reads LNHNV; CDR2 reads YYDKDF (reference sequence). V lost 0 bases and J lost 4, with 9 bases in between. The DNA of the CDR3 is TGTGCCACCAGCAGAGACAGGGGTGGCACTGAAGCTTTCTTT. It codes for CATSRDRGGTEAFF. The full variable domain, its missing parts supplied by reference TRBV15 and TRBJ1-1, is DAMVIQNPRYQVTQFGKPVTLSCSQTLNHNVMYWYQQKSSQAPKLLFHYYDKDFNNEADTPDNFQSRRPNTSFCFLDIRSPGLGDTAMYLCATSRDRGGTEAFFGQGTRLTVV.

This clonotype was seen a handful of times. The V and J genes are TRBV5-1 and TRBJ1-1; D is ambiguous. Per the germline V gene, CDR1 is SGHRS and CDR2 is YFSETQ. V lost 4 bases and J 0 bases, leaving 10 bases between the germline ends. The CDR3 has 14 amino acids. DNA for the CDR3: TGCGCCAGCAGCCCGGCCCCAGTGAACACTGAAGCTTTCTTT. Encoded protein: CASSPAPVNTEAFF.

This clonotype was seen only a few times. The chain carries TRBV24-1 and TRBJ2-7, with 8 bases identical to TRBD1. V gave up 3 bases and J gave up 1 base; unmatched junction bases: 7. CDR1 and CDR2 (germline): KGHDR, SFDVKD. CDR3 length: 16 amino acids. The CDR3 nucleotides are TGTGCCACCAGTGATCCCTTTCGGGACAGGTCCTACGAGCAGTACTTC. Translating gives CATSDPFRDRSYEQYF.

The CDR3 protein is CASSYSEPSTYNSPLHF. CDR3 bases: TGTGCCAGCAGTTACTCGGAACCCAGCACCTATAATTCACCCCTCCACTTT. The chain combines TRBV6-5 with TRBJ1-6; no firm D call. V was clipped by 0 bases and J by 2 bases, with 11 bases between them. The CDR3 sequence is 17 residues long. Germline lookup yields CDR1 MNHEY and CDR2 SVGAGI.

This clonotype was picked up many times. The V gene is TRBV14, the J gene TRBJ2-1; 8 nucleotides align to TRBD1. Unmatched junction bases numbered 8, after V lost 4 bases and J lost 9 bases. The germline V gene encodes CDR1 SGHDN and CDR2 FVKESK. The CDR3 covers 14 residues. The CDR3 bases are TGTGCCAGCAGCCTAAGAGCAGGGGGCGGTGAGCAGTTCTTC. This encodes CASSLRAGGGEQFF.

This clonotype was found a few times. The chain recombines TRBV11-3 with TRBJ2-2, with TRBD1 identical over 10 bases. Trimming at V came to 4 bases and at J to 7 bases, leaving 9 bases not matched to a gene. The CDR3 extends over 16 amino acids. The germline CDR1 and CDR2 sequences are SGHNT and YENEEA. This CDR3 is CASSSFGTGDFGELFF. The CDR3 nucleotides read TGTGCCAGCAGCTCCTTCGGGACAGGGGATTTCGGGGAGCTGTTTTTT.

This clonotype has just a few counts. This chain connects TRBV20-1 to TRBJ1-5, with 7 positions matching TRBD1. With 4 bases clipped from V and 4 bases from J, the junction kept 7 bases outside the gene matches. This CDR3 spans 14 amino acids. Germline-derived CDR1 and CDR2 are DFQATT and SNEGSKA (reference sequence). CDR3 protein: CSAIRQGGNQPQHF. For the CDR3, the DNA is TGCAGTGCTATTAGACAGGGTGGTAATCAGCCCCAGCATTTT.

V is TRBV7-2 and J is TRBJ2-3; 7 nucleotides match TRBD2. The CDR3 is 17 amino acids. Trimming removed 2 bases from V and 4 bases from J; junction bases left unmatched: 12. Per germline, CDR1 SGHTA and CDR2 FQGNSA. CDR3 nucleotide sequence: TGTGCCAGCAGCTTACAAAATGCGGGAGTCGGCGCAGATACGCAGTATTTT. This codes for CASSLQNAGVGADTQYF.

The CDR3 loop is CASSQAPTGHQPQHF. The CDR3, as DNA: TGTGCCAGCAGCCAGGCCCCTACAGGACATCAGCCCCAGCATTTT. The chain joins TRBV3-1 to TRBJ1-5; tentative D call: TRBD1 (5 bases). V lost 3 bases, J lost 5 bases, and 14 bases lay in between. From germline, CDR1 is LGHDT and CDR2 YNNKEL (reference sequence). This CDR3 spans 15 amino acids.

This clonotype showed up many times. V usage is TRBV5-1 and J usage is TRBJ2-2; no definite D call. Trimming removed 0 bases at V and 1 base at J, with 4 bases between. The CDR3 spans 14 residues. Germline V lookup: CDR1 SGHRS, CDR2 YFSETQ. The CDR3 DNA reads TGCGCCAGCAGCTTGGCCGAGAACACCGGGGAGCTGTTTTTT. The encoded protein is CASSLAENTGELFF.